This T cell receptor beta chain was captured by sequencing in a study of OX40 agonist ivuxolimab in advanced cancers. As for the study in general: Partial responses were observed in three patients, of whom one had hepatocellular carcinoma and two had cutaneous melanoma.

Germline CDR1 reads MGHRA; CDR2 reads YSYEKL. V trimming: 4 bases; J trimming: 9 bases; junction bases outside the gene matches: 14. This CDR3 region has 15 residues. TCRdb's copy holds only in-frame clones and misses some; the assay was immunoSEQ multiplex PCR. The data show about 70,000 clones, with 75% to 90% seen just once and under 3.5% held by the top ten. Autoimmune disease history or systemic immunosuppression barred patients. V is TRBV4-1 and J is TRBJ1-1, with 7 bases fitting TRBD1. The sample consisted of CD4+ or CD8+ T cells sorted from blood, taken in a trial of the OX40 agonist ivuxolimab. The sequence came from an adult with an advanced solid tumor such as melanoma, head and neck, liver or kidney cancer. This CDR3 is CASSPADRQVLQAFF. The DNA of the CDR3 is TGCGCCAGCAGCCCGGCGGACAGGCAAGTACTTCAAGCTTTCTTT.